These T cell receptor beta chains were read from a single sample in a study of T cells in Graves' hyperthyroidism and ophthalmopathy. TCRdb redid the calling of the multiplex PCR reads with MiXCR, one entry per CDR3 protein. The repertoire holds 620,000 or so distinct CDR3 sequences, with roughly 15% as singletons. Sequencing used blood. The origin of the receptors is a woman between 45 and 65 years old with Graves' ophthalmopathy. Each CDR3 is given with its conserved first and last residue. A D gene is named only where the DNA matches it firmly. Where a row states a size, it is once, few, many or the class of an expanded clone; other rows omit it.

TGTGCCAGCACTCATGCGGTGAGCACAGATACGCAGTATTTT,CASTHAVSTDTQYF,TRBJ2-3,TRBV18,-,-
TGCGCCAGCAGCCAAGAAGGGGACAGGGGGTTTTCGGCTGGGGCCAACGTCCTGACTTTC,CASSQEGDRGFSAGANVLTF,TRBJ2-6,TRBV4-3,few,TRBD1
TGTGCCAGCAGCCCAGAACCGCGACTAGCGGTACGCACCGGGGAGCTGTTTTTT,CASSPEPRLAVRTGELFF,TRBJ2-2,TRBV7-3,-,TRBD2
TGTGCCAGCAGGACACAGGGGTACTCCTACGAGCAGTACTTC,CASRTQGYSYEQYF,TRBJ2-7,TRBV6-1,-,TRBD1
TGCGCCAGCAGCTCCCGTCCCGGGGGGGGCGAGGGTGGCTACACCTTC,CASSSRPGGGEGGYTF,TRBJ1-2,TRBV5-1,few,-
TGTGCCTGGTTACGGGACAGGGGCCATGAGCAGTTCTTC,CAWLRDRGHEQFF,TRBJ2-1,TRBV30,few,TRBD1
TGTGCCAGCAGCCAAGTCCCAGCGGGATGGTACGAGCAGTACTTC,CASSQVPAGWYEQYF,TRBJ2-7,TRBV14,few,TRBD2
TGTGCCAGTAGTACGGAACGACAGGGGTTTGAGGCTGAAGCTTTCTTT,CASSTERQGFEAEAFF,TRBJ1-1,TRBV19,-,TRBD1
TGTGCCAGCAGTTTGCGACTAGCGAATTTCTACAATGAGCAGTTCTTC,CASSLRLANFYNEQFF,TRBJ2-1,TRBV28,many,TRBD2
TGTGCCAGCAGTGAAGGGACAGGGAGAAACACTGAAGCTTTCTTT,CASSEGTGRNTEAFF,TRBJ1-1,TRBV2,-,TRBD1